Sequencing of this TCR beta chain was carried out in a study of T-cell reconstitution after alpha-beta-depleted transplantation in children. Using unique molecular identifiers, the investigators prepared the TCRbeta library. A single record per CDR3 protein comes from TCRdb applying MiXCR to the PCR reads. The data contain approximately 270,000 distinct CDR3 sequences, 9.9% of them singletons. The specimen comprised PBMCs from the stem cell graft donor, sampled from the stem cell graft. The sequence was collected from a human donor who donated a stem cell graft to a child with SCID.

The chain's CDR3 is CASSATAQGQGYNEQFF. The DNA of the CDR3 is TGTGCCAGCAGCGCCACTGCTCAGGGACAGGGTTACAATGAGCAGTTCTTC. The V call is TRBV9, the J call TRBJ2-1; 9 bases match TRBD1. CDR1 SGDLS and CDR2 YYNGEE come from the germline V gene. This CDR3 spans 17 amino acids. V gave up 3 bases and J gave up 4 bases; unmatched junction bases: 11.